The 3 T cell receptor beta chains given below trace back to one sample, sequenced in a study of human T cells and chemical hapten exposure. TCRdb called the RACE reads again in MiXCR, with one record for every CDR3 protein. Among 65,000 to 95,000 distinct CDR3 sequences listed, approximately 12% were seen once. Regarding time point: patch test 1, 2 weeks after DPC sensitization. Treatment described: therapeutic diphenylcyclopropenone sensitization with weekly scalp DPC. This material consisted of whole blood, taken in connection with sensitization to the hapten diphenylcyclopropenone (DPC). Source of these receptors: a woman in her sixties with alopecia areata. Some clones in this sample may be carry-over from other donors' samples.

Many counts were recorded for this clonotype. This chain joins TRBV13 and TRBJ2-5; 8 bases map to TRBD2. CDR1 is PRHDT, CDR2 FYEKMQ, per germline (reference sequence). V dropped 1 base and J dropped 5; count of bases not matched to a gene: 9. CDR3 size: 16 residues. As DNA, the CDR3 is TGTGCCAGCAGCTTAGTGCGTCGGGGGGGCTTGGAGACCCAGTACTTC. It specifies CASSLVRRGGLETQYF.

Many counts were recorded for this clonotype. The chain is built from TRBV9 and TRBJ2-5; 9 positions match TRBD1. Germline trimming cut 3 bases from V and 5 bases from J; bases unmatched to any gene: 8. CDR3 length: 15 amino acids. Germline-derived CDR1 and CDR2 are SGDLS and YYNGEE. The CDR3 bases are TGTGCCAGCAGCGCCGGGACAGGGATCGCCGAGACCCAGTACTTC. Its protein is CASSAGTGIAETQYF.

In DNA, the CDR3 is TGTGCCAGCAGGTCCCCGGGACAGAACTACGAGCAGTACTTC. Encoded protein: CASRSPGQNYEQYF. The chain joins TRBV28 to TRBJ2-7; 7 nucleotides match TRBD1. Germline V CDR1 and CDR2: MDHEN, SYDVKM. V was clipped by 6 bases and J by 3 bases; unmatched bases: 8. This CDR3 is 14 amino acids long.